The sequence of this TCR beta chain was determined in a study of blood T cell repertoires in COVID-19. Study at large: Nucleic acid was either cDNA or gDNA, and it came from T cells, B-cell-depleted T cells, or PBMCs.

Germline values: CDR1 MNHEY, CDR2 SVGAGI. This CDR3 has 13 residues. V shed 5 bases and J shed 4 bases, with 11 bases lying between them. Original analysis: The authors estimated nucleated cell counts from reference gene primer amplification. Some clones are missing from TCRdb's copy, which holds only in-frame ones; the method was immunoSEQ multiplex PCR. V and J calls and clone size follow that table, whereas D and trimming were derived from the DNA. Seen here are over 70,000 clones, more than 70% observed once, and the top ten hold 6% to 7.5%. The V gene is TRBV6-5, the J gene TRBJ1-2; no reliable D call. The clonotype comes from a woman of 80 years or more with acute or convalescent COVID-19. Sequenced input: peripheral blood. CDR3 sequence: CASSQTPSYGYTF. The CDR3, as DNA: TGTGCCAGCAGTCAAACCCCCAGCTATGGCTACACCTTC.